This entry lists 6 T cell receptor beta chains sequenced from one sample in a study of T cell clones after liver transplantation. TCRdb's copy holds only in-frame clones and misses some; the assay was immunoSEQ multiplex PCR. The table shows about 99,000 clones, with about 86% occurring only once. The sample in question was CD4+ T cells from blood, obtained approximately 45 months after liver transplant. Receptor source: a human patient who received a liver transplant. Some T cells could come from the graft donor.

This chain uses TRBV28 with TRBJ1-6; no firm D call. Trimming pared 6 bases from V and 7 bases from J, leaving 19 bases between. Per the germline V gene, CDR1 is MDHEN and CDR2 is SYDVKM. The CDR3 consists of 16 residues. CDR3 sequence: CASRRPSGSRNSPLHF. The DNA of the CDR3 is TGTGCCAGCAGGCGACCCTCTGGGAGTCGGAATTCACCCCTCCACTTT.

In nucleotides, the CDR3 is TGTGCCAGCTCACCGGGGGGGGCCACCTACGAGCAGTACTTC. The encoded protein is CASSPGGATYEQYF. The gene calls are TRBV18 and TRBJ2-7; D may be TRBD2 (7 bases). The CDR3 contains 14 residues. The V and J ends lost 3 bases and 2 bases respectively, with 11 bases between them. The V gene's germline CDR1 is KGHSH and CDR2 LQKENI.

The chain's CDR3 is CASSLTPDSYNEQFF. CDR3 nucleotide sequence: TGTGCCAGCAGCTTAACCCCTGATTCCTACAATGAGCAGTTCTTC. V gene TRBV7-3 combines with J gene TRBJ2-1; D is unresolved. Trimming cost V 0 bases and J 1 base, with 7 bases left between them. Germline assignment: CDR1 SGHTA and CDR2 FQGTGA. This CDR3 is 15 amino acids long.

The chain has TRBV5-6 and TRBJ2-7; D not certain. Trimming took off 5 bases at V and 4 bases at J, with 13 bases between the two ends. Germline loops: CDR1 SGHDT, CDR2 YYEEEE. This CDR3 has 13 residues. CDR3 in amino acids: CASSQGFRYEQYF. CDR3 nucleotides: TGTGCCAGCAGTCAAGGGTTCCGATACGAGCAGTACTTC.

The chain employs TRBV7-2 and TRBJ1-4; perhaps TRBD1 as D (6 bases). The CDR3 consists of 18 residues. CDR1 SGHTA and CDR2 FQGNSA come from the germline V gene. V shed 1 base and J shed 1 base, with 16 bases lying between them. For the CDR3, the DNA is TGTGCCAGCAGCTTAGTAGGGGCAGGGGCTGGAACTAATGAAAAACTGTTTTTT. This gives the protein CASSLVGAGAGTNEKLFF.

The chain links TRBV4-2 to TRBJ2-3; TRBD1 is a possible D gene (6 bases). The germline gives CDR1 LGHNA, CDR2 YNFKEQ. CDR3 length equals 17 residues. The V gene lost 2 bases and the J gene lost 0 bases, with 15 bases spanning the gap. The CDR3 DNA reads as TGTGCCAGCAGCCAACCACCCACAGGGATGAGCACAGATACGCAGTATTTT. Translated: CASSQPPTGMSTDTQYF.